This entry is about one T cell receptor (beta chain). Per germline, CDR1 SGHNT and CDR2 YYREEE (reference sequence). The CDR3 totals 16 residues. V was clipped by 4 bases and J by 2 bases, with 15 bases between them. This entry comes from a study of blood T cell repertoires in COVID-19. Turning to the study itself: COVID-19 samples from acute and convalescent phases originated in the United States, Italy and Spain. Sample material is recorded as cDNA or gDNA derived from T cells, B-cell-depleted T cells, or PBMCs.

Authors' analysis steps: Using reference gene primer amplification, nucleated cell counts were estimated. Assay: immunoSEQ multiplex PCR; the TCRdb copy retains only in-frame clones and omits some. D and trimming were read from the DNA, whereas the V and J calls and clone size are those reported in that table. The sample lists around 16,000 clones, 70% to 90% occurring once. This receptor was identified in a human donor in a cohort sampled during active COVID-19. The sample comprised peripheral blood. The rearrangement uses TRBV5-4 and TRBJ2-2, with D perhaps matching TRBD2 (6 bases). The CDR3 loop is CASSPSLAYNTGELFF. The CDR3 bases are TGTGCCAGCAGCCCCAGTCTAGCGTATAACACCGGGGAGCTGTTTTTT.